Following are 24 T cell receptor beta chains from one sample sequenced in a study of T cell responses to AZD1222 COVID-19 vaccine. TCRdb's table, derived via immunoSEQ multiplex PCR, lists solely in-frame clones and lacks some. The table has around 35,000 clones, roughly 90% seen once. Sequenced here: peripheral blood, sampled on day 0 of AZD1222 vaccination. The receptor source for this set is an adult in good health.

J is TRBJ1-2 and V is TRBV7-2; a weak D match, TRBD1 (6 bases). V shed 2 bases and J shed 8 bases, with 12 bases lying between them. Germline lookup yields CDR1 SGHTA and CDR2 FQGNSA. The CDR3 extends over 13 amino acids. CDR3: CASSLPGAGGYTF. The CDR3 coding sequence is TGTGCCAGCAGCTTACCAGGGGCTGGCGGCTACACCTTC.

V usage is TRBV6-5 and J usage is TRBJ1-6; 7 bases are a match to TRBD1. With V trimmed by 2 bases and J by 7 bases, 2 bases remained unmatched. This CDR3 is built from 14 residues. The germline gives CDR1 MNHEY, CDR2 SVGAGI. The CDR3 sequence: CASSYLDRNSPLHF. CDR3 in DNA: TGTGCCAGCAGTTACCTGGACAGGAATTCACCCCTCCACTTT.

This chain connects TRBV30 to TRBJ2-5; the D call may be TRBD1 or TRBD2 (6 bases each). There are 14 residues in the CDR3. V lost 0 bases to trimming and J lost 7 bases, with 15 bases between them. Germline-derived CDR1 and CDR2 are GTSNPN and SVGIG (reference sequence). This CDR3 is CAWSVSGARGTQYF. CDR3 DNA sequence: TGTGCCTGGAGTGTATCGGGGGCCCGGGGGACCCAGTACTTC.

The CDR3 DNA reads as TGTGCCAGCAGCCCCCCAGGAGCGGGAGGATCGGAGACCCAGTACTTC. Amino acid sequence: CASSPPGAGGSETQYF. This chain uses TRBV7-2 with TRBJ2-5; TRBD2 agrees at 9 bases. V was pared by 5 bases and J by 5 bases, with 12 bases of the junction left unmatched. Germline V gene sequence: CDR1 SGHTA, CDR2 FQGNSA. The CDR3 has 16 amino acids.

V is TRBV6-6 and J is TRBJ2-1, with a weak D call TRBD2 (5 bases). V shed 5 bases and J shed 0 bases, with 14 bases lying between them. From germline, CDR1 is MNHNY and CDR2 SVGAGI (reference sequence). The CDR3 totals 16 residues. The CDR3 here is CASSTRVASSYNEQFF. CDR3 DNA sequence: TGTGCCAGCAGTACGAGGGTAGCCAGCTCCTACAATGAGCAGTTCTTC.

This chain joins TRBV6-2 or TRBV6-3 and TRBJ2-7, with 10 bases aligning to TRBD1. This CDR3 comprises 15 residues. Germline CDR1 reads MNHEY; CDR2 reads SVGEGT. J gave up 2 bases and V 6 bases, and 7 bases lay outside the gene matches. In nucleotides, the CDR3 is TGTGCCAGCAGCCCGACAGGGGGCTTGACCTACGAGCAGTACTTC. Translated: CASSPTGGLTYEQYF.

The V gene is TRBV19, the J gene TRBJ1-1; D remains ambiguous. Trimming removed 4 bases at V and 4 bases at J, with 16 bases between. The CDR3 contains 15 residues. Germline values: CDR1 LNHDA, CDR2 SQIVND (reference sequence). The CDR3 nucleotides are TGTGCCAGTAGTACTTTGACCGGAGGTCCCACTGAAGCTTTCTTT. This gives the protein CASSTLTGGPTEAFF.

This clone was seen a few times. CDR3 in DNA: TGTGCCAGCAGTTCCAACGGACAGGGCCTCCTTCCCCTCCACTTT. Its translation: CASSSNGQGLLPLHF. The V gene is TRBV28, the J gene TRBJ1-6, with 8 nucleotides matching TRBD1. The CDR3 runs to 15 residues. The V segment lost 4 bases and the J segment 13 bases; nucleotides outside the gene matches: 12. The V gene's germline CDR1 is MDHEN and CDR2 SYDVKM.

CDR3 DNA sequence: TGTGCCAGTAGACGGGAGGAAAAACTGTTTTTT. Protein sequence: CASRREEKLFF. The V call is TRBV19, the J call TRBJ1-4; D unclear. Trimming took off 6 bases at V and 8 bases at J, with 7 bases between the two ends. The germline V gene has CDR1 LNHDA and CDR2 SQIVND (reference sequence). The CDR3 contains 11 residues.

The V call is TRBV7-2, the J call TRBJ2-7, with D possibly TRBD2 on 6 matching bases. Trimming left V 7 bases short and J 2 bases short, with 21 bases between. In germline, CDR1 is SGHTA, CDR2 FQGNSA. There are 16 residues in the CDR3. Written as DNA, the CDR3 is TGTGCCAGCACCTCGGGGGACGAGGGTTTCCCCTACGAGCAGTACTTC. It translates to CASTSGDEGFPYEQYF.

The chain is built from TRBV4-2 and TRBJ1-1; weak D call: TRBD1 (6 bases). The germline V gene has CDR1 LGHNA and CDR2 YNFKEQ. The V gene lost 1 base and the J gene lost 5 bases, with 17 bases spanning the gap. This CDR3 spans 16 amino acids. CDR3 nucleotides: TGTGCCAGCAGCCAAGCTCCGGGGGCGAGTGGTACTGAAGCTTTCTTT. Translation gives CASSQAPGASGTEAFF.

The V and J genes are TRBV2 and TRBJ2-7; no firm D call. CDR3 length: 13 residues. CDR1 SNHLY and CDR2 FYNNEI come from the germline V gene. Trimming took off 7 bases at V and 3 bases at J, with 13 bases between the two ends. CDR3 nucleotides: TGTGCCAGCACCTCGGACGGGTTCTACGAGCAGTACTTC. Translating it yields CASTSDGFYEQYF.

This clone is a singleton in its sample. The chain is built from TRBV28 and TRBJ2-3; 10 positions match TRBD1. Germline CDR1 reads MDHEN; CDR2 reads SYDVKM. Trimming removed 6 bases from V and 2 bases from J; junction bases left unmatched: 5. The CDR3 sequence is 15 residues long. CDR3 sequence reads: CASSRDRGDTDTQYF. CDR3 sequence (DNA): TGTGCCAGCAGCCGGGACAGGGGCGACACAGATACGCAGTATTTT.

CDR3 in amino acids: CASSLPGGTWEQYF. CDR3 DNA: TGTGCCAGCAGCTTGCCGGGGGGGACTTGGGAGCAGTACTTC. V usage is TRBV5-6 and J usage is TRBJ2-7; 8 bases are shared with TRBD2. After removal of 1 base from V and 7 bases from J, the junction contained 7 bases not matched to a gene. The CDR3 is 14 residues long. Germline CDR1 and CDR2: SGHDT and YYEEEE.

This clone was observed a handful of times. The chain links TRBV21-1 to TRBJ1-2. TRBV21-1 is listed as a pseudogene. The CDR3 consists of 10 residues. The CDR3 coding sequence is TGTGCCAGCAGCAAAGTTGAGGGGCTCTTC. Translated: CASSKVEGLF.

V gene TRBV6-5 combines with J gene TRBJ1-1; 7 bases line up with TRBD1. From germline, CDR1 is MNHEY and CDR2 SVGAGI. The V and J ends lost 6 bases and 8 bases, in that order; junction bases with no gene match: 6. The CDR3 runs 12 residues. CDR3 nucleotide sequence: TGTGCCAGCAGCCGAACGACAGGGGAAGCTTTCTTT. Its protein product is CASSRTTGEAFF.

This chain joins TRBV6-1 and TRBJ1-5, with TRBD1 as a possible D gene (5 bases). With 0 bases removed from V and 4 bases from J, the gap between germline ends came to 10 bases. CDR3 length: 15 amino acids. The germline CDR1 and CDR2 sequences are MNHNS and SASEGT. In DNA, the CDR3 is TGTGCCAGCAGTGAAGCCGACAGTCGGAATCAGCCCCAGCATTTT. Amino acid sequence: CASSEADSRNQPQHF.

The J gene is TRBJ2-1, the V gene TRBV9; 11 bases line up with TRBD1. The germline V gene encodes CDR1 SGDLS and CDR2 YYNGEE. V was clipped by 3 bases and J by 7 bases; unmatched bases: 12. The CDR3 covers 17 residues. As DNA, the CDR3 is TGTGCCAGCAGCGGGCCCTGGAGGGACAGGGGGGCTAATGAGCAGTTCTTC. It yields the protein CASSGPWRDRGANEQFF.

The V and J genes are TRBV3-1 (or the pseudogene TRBV3-2) and TRBJ1-6, with TRBD1 matching 7 bases. Germline V lookup: CDR1 LGHDT, CDR2 YNNKEL (reference sequence). Trimming cost V 4 bases and J 7 bases; bases outside gene matches: 4. The CDR3 is made up of 14 amino acids. The CDR3 spells CASSPWDSNSPLHF. DNA for the CDR3: TGTGCCAGCAGCCCGTGGGACAGCAATTCACCCCTCCACTTT.

The V gene is TRBV10-3, the J gene TRBJ2-7, with no clear D. Per the germline V gene, CDR1 is ENHRY and CDR2 is SYGVKD. This CDR3 has 13 residues. Trimming shortened V by 4 bases and J by 6 bases, and 13 bases separated the two germline ends. CDR3 coding DNA: TGTGCCATCAGTGCAGGAGACTTCTCCGAGCAGTACTTC. This encodes CAISAGDFSEQYF.

The J gene is TRBJ2-5, the V gene TRBV28, with D perhaps TRBD2 (7 bases). Germline V gives CDR1 MDHEN, CDR2 SYDVKM. V was trimmed by 6 bases and J by 5 bases, leaving 19 bases between them. The CDR3 is made up of 15 amino acids. The CDR3 here is CASSPFRGGGETQYF. The CDR3 nucleotides read TGTGCCAGCAGCCCCTTTAGGGGGGGCGGCGAGACCCAGTACTTC.

The chain has TRBV24-1 and TRBJ2-1; the D gene is possibly TRBD1 (6 bases). The V end was cut by 3 bases, the J end by 14 bases, with 13 bases between. The V gene's germline CDR1 is KGHDR and CDR2 SFDVKD. CDR3 length: 12 residues. CDR3 DNA sequence: TGTGCCACCAGTGATGTAACAGGGTGGGAGTTCTTC. This encodes CATSDVTGWEFF.

This chain connects TRBV6-5 to TRBJ2-5; D possibly matches TRBD1 or TRBD2 (5 bases each). The CDR3 sequence is 16 residues long. The germline gives CDR1 MNHEY, CDR2 SVGAGI. Trimming took off 2 bases at V and 2 bases at J, with 15 bases between the two ends. In nucleotides, the CDR3 is TGTGCCAGCAGTTACGCCGTTGAGGGGCGACAAGAGACCCAGTACTTC. As protein: CASSYAVEGRQETQYF.

V and J are TRBV29-1 and TRBJ1-1; D possibly corresponds to TRBD1 (5 bases). The CDR3 length is 12 residues. Germline CDR1 and CDR2: SQVTM and ANQGSEA. The ends were cut back, 6 bases at V and 4 bases at J, with 12 bases in the middle. The CDR3 protein is CSVGQGGTEAFF. The DNA of the CDR3 is TGCAGCGTCGGTCAGGGTGGCACTGAAGCTTTCTTT.